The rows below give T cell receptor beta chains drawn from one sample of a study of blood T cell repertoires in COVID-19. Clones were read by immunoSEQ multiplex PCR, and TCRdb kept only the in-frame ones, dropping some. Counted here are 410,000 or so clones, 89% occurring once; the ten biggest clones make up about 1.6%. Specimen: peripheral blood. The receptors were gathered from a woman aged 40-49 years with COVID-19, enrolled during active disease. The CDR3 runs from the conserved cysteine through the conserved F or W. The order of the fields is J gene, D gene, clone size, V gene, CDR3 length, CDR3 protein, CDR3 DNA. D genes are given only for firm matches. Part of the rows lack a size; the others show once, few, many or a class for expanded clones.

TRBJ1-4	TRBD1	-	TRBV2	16	CASRATVGQGNEKLFF	TGTGCCAGCAGGGCCACCGTGGGACAGGGTAATGAAAAACTGTTTTTT
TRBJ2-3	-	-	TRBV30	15	CAWENRAWRTDTQYF	TGTGCCTGGGAAAACAGGGCTTGGCGCACAGATACGCAGTATTTT
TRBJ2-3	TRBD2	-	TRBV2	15	CASTISGRDADTQYF	TGTGCCAGCACCATTAGCGGGAGGGACGCAGATACGCAGTATTTT
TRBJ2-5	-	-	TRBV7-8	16	CASSFSTGRARETQYF	TGTGCCAGCAGCTTCTCAACTGGCAGGGCGAGGGAGACCCAGTACTTC
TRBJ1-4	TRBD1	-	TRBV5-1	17	CASSFGETRGINEKLFF	TGCGCCAGCAGCTTTGGGGAAACCAGGGGGATTAATGAAAAACTGTTTTTT
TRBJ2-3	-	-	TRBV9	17	CASSVTQKRISVDTQYF	TGTGCCAGCAGCGTAACCCAGAAGCGGATCTCGGTGGATACGCAGTATTTT
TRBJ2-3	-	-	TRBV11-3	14	CASSSTFTSDTQYF	TGTGCCAGCAGCAGCACTTTCACCTCAGATACGCAGTATTTT
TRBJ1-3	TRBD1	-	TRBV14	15	CASSQGRGDGNTIYF	TGTGCCAGCAGCCAAGGCAGGGGGGATGGAAACACCATATATTTT
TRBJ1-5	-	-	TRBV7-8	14	CASSVNRELQPQHF	TGTGCCAGCAGCGTCAACAGGGAATTACAGCCCCAGCATTTT
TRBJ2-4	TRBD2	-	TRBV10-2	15	CASTASGGTKNIQYF	TGCGCCAGCACAGCTAGCGGGGGGACCAAAAACATTCAGTACTTC
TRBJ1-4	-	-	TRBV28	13	CASSLLVELGLFF	TGTGCCAGCAGTTTATTGGTGGAGTTGGGACTGTTTTTT
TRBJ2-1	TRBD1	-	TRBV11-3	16	CASSSTGASSYNEQFF	TGTGCCAGCAGCTCCACAGGGGCGAGCTCCTACAATGAGCAGTTCTTC
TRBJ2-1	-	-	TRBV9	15	CASSLTPGGYGEQFF	TGTGCCAGCAGCCTCACTCCCGGAGGGTACGGTGAGCAGTTCTTC
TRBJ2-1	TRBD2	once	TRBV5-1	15	CASSLVLAGNNEQFF	TGCGCCAGCAGCTTGGTACTAGCGGGTAACAATGAGCAGTTCTTC
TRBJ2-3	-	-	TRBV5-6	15	CASSLDPGFTDTQYF	TGTGCCAGCAGCTTGGATCCAGGCTTCACAGATACGCAGTATTTT
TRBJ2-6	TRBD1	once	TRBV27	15	CASTKGASGANVLTF	TGTGCCAGCACCAAGGGGGCTTCCGGGGCCAACGTCCTGACTTTC
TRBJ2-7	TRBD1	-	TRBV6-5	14	CASSRDRGLYEQYF	TGTGCCAGCAGCCGAGACAGGGGGCTCTACGAGCAGTACTTC
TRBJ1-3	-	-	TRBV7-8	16	CASSLTAGRIGNTIYF	TGTGCCAGCAGCTTAACCGCGGGACGGATTGGAAACACCATATATTTT
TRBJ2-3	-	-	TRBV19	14	CASSTQTSTDTQYF	TGTGCCAGTAGTACCCAGACTAGCACAGATACGCAGTATTTT
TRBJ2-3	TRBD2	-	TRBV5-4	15	CASSLEAGGTDTQYF	TGTGCCAGCAGCTTGGAGGCGGGGGGAACAGATACGCAGTATTTT
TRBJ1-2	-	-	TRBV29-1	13	CSVEEAGGYGYTF	TGCAGCGTTGAGGAGGCGGGGGGCTATGGCTACACCTTC
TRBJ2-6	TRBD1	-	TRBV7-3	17	CASSTGQGANGANVLTF	TGTGCCAGCAGCACGGGACAGGGGGCAAATGGGGCCAACGTCCTGACTTTC
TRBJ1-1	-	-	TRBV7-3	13	CASSSVGDTEAFF	TGTGCCAGCAGCTCCGTCGGAGACACTGAAGCTTTCTTT
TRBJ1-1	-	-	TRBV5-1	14	CASSPRGRNTEAFF	TGCGCCAGCAGCCCGCGGGGACGGAACACTGAAGCTTTCTTT
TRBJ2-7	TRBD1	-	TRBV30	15	CAWRPMGQGGNEQYF	TGTGCCTGGAGACCCATGGGACAGGGAGGAAACGAGCAGTACTTC
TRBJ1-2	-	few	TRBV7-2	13	CASSLVGVDGYTF	TGTGCCAGCAGCTTAGTAGGGGTGGATGGCTACACCTTC
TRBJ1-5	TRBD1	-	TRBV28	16	CASSSTGVGRVQPQHF	TGTGCCAGCAGTTCGACAGGGGTCGGAAGGGTACAGCCCCAGCATTTT
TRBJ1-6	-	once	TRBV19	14	CASRVTAWDSPLHF	TGTGCCAGTAGGGTGACAGCGTGGGATTCACCCCTCCACTTT
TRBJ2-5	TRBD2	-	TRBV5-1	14	CASSPTSPEETQYF	TGCGCCAGCAGCCCGACTAGCCCCGAAGAGACCCAGTACTTC
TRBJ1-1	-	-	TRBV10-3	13	CAISGTLNTEAFF	TGTGCCATCAGCGGGACATTGAACACTGAAGCTTTCTTT
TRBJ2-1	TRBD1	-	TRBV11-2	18	CASSLGQGLRTMTDEQFF	TGTGCCAGCAGCTTAGGACAGGGCCTTCGCACAATGACGGATGAGCAGTTCTTC
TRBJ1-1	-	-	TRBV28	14	CASSPRGQLQEAFF	TGTGCCAGCAGTCCTCGAGGACAGCTTCAGGAAGCTTTCTTT
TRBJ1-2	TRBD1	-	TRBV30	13	CAWKIDRGYGYTF	TGTGCCTGGAAGATAGACAGGGGGTATGGCTACACCTTC
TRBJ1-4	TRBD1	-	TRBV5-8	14	CASRTGFTNEKLFF	TGTGCCAGCAGGACAGGGTTTACTAATGAAAAACTGTTTTTT
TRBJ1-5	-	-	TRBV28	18	CASSLSGQIRYSNQPQHF	TGTGCCAGCAGTTTATCAGGACAGATCCGATATAGCAATCAGCCCCAGCATTTT
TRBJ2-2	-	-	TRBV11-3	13	CASSLDVTGELFF	TGTGCCAGCAGCTTAGACGTCACCGGGGAGCTGTTTTTT
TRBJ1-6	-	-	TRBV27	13	CASSRPHNSPLHF	TGTGCCAGCAGCCGTCCTCATAATTCACCCCTCCACTTT
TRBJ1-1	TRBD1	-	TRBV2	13	CASSAGGVNEAFF	TGTGCCAGCAGCGCAGGGGGTGTGAATGAAGCTTTCTTT
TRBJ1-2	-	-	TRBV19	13	CASNARQADGYTF	TGTGCCAGTAACGCCCGACAGGCCGATGGCTACACCTTC
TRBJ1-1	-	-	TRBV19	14	CASSIAGGGTEAFF	TGTGCCAGTAGTATAGCGGGGGGCGGCACTGAAGCTTTCTTT
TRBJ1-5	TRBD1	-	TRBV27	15	CASSRDRAVGQPQHF	TGTGCCAGCAGCCGGGACAGGGCGGTTGGGCAGCCCCAGCATTTT
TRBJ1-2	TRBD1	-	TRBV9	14	CASSPRTGGGGYTF	TGTGCCAGCAGCCCCCGGACAGGGGGAGGAGGCTACACCTTC